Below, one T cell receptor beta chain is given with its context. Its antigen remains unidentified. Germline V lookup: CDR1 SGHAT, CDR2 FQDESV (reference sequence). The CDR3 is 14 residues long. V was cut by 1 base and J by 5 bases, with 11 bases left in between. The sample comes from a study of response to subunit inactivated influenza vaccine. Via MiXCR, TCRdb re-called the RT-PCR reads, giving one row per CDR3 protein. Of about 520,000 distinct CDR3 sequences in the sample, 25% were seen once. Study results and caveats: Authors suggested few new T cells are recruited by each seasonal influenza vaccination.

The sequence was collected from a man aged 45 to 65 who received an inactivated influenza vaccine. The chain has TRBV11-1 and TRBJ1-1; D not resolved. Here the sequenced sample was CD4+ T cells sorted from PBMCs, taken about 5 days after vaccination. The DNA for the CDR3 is TGTGCCAGCAGCTTAGGCCTCAGTCGTACTGAAGCTTTCTTT. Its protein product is CASSLGLSRTEAFF. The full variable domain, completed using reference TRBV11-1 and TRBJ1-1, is EAEVAQSPRYKITEKSQAVAFWCDPISGHATLYWYRQILGQGPELLVQFQDESVVDDSQLPKDRFSAERLKGVDSTLKIQPAELGDSAMYLCASSLGLSRTEAFFGQGTRLTVV.